The clone carrying this T cell receptor (beta chain) was seen more than once but under ten times. What it binds is not known. This sample is drawn from a study of cytomegalovirus exposure and HLA in healthy donors. Findings and caveats of the study: A missense DCLRE1C variant was associated with V- and J-gene trimming of TCR beta chains in a later analysis, and an independent cohort replicated the association. In a later analysis, HLA-associated beta chains showed higher expansion and lower generation probabilities than comparable chains. Previous analysis showed most TCR beta V segments were productive about 90% or about 30% of the time.

Both 60 Vbeta primers and 13 Jbeta primers went into the PCR. Repertoires were generated with immunoSEQ multiplex PCR, while TCRdb's copy carries only in-frame clones and drops some. This sample yields 150,000 to 200,000 clones, of which about three quarters are seen a single time; around 2.1% belongs to the top ten. The V and J ends lost 3 bases and 8 bases, in that order; junction bases with no gene match: 14. CDR1 is GTSNPN, CDR2 SVGIG, per germline (reference sequence). This CDR3 comprises 16 residues. This chain connects TRBV30 to TRBJ1-4, with 8 bases identical to TRBD1. The receptor was isolated from a female donor in good health and CMV-seronegative. The sequenced sample consisted of PBMCs. CDR3 region: CAWRTRGRGLEEKLFF. The CDR3 DNA sequence: TGTGCCTGGAGGACCAGGGGGCGAGGTTTGGAGGAAAAACTGTTTTTT.